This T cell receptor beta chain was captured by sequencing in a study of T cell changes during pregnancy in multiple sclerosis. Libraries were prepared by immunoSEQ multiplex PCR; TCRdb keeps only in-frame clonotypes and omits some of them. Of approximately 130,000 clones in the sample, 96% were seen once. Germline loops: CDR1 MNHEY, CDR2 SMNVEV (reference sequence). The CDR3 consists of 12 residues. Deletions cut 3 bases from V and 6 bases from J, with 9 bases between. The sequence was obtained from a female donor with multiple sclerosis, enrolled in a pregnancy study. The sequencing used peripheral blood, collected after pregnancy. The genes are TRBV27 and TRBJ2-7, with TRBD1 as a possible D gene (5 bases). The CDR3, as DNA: TGTGCCAGCAGTTTCGCTCAGGGCGAGCAGTACTTC. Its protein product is CASSFAQGEQYF.